This T cell receptor (beta chain) was identified in a study of shared clonotypes between healthy human individuals (dated by TCRdb to the early 2020s). For the study in its entirety: The cohort comprised two women and a few men aged 18 to 49 years. For each donor, CD4 naive and CD4 memory were each given three plates, CD8 naive was given two plates, and CD8 memory was given one plate. To estimate repertoire size and how much clonotypes are shared between individuals, the study performed deep sequencing of blood TCR repertoires from roughly five healthy adults. To increase sequencing depth and limit assay-specific biases, different laboratories used diverse techniques to prepare libraries and sequence TCR repertoires. Per donor, leukapheresis produced somewhere between about 0.94 and 8.9 billion PBMCs. On the study overall, not on this receptor specifically: Rarefaction of sorted-subset datasets indicated incomplete sequencing despite the large sequencing depth. Based on pairwise subsampling, the degree of clonotype sharing among donors was expected to be affected by sequencing depth. Across a few donors, approximately 5% of naive CD4, roughly 3.8% of naive CD8, roughly 2.3% of memory CD4, and 0.4% to 0.45% of memory CD8 clonotypes were shared. Larger estimated clonotype richness was generally found for naive subsets than for memory subsets. Higher generation probabilities were observed for clonotypes shared by all four sorted-subset donors than for non-shared clonotypes. Only blood was sampled, and tissue TCR repertoires likely differ from those in blood. Because the study included a small number of donors, the genetic and exposure-history diversity represented was limited.

Trimming at the junction amounts to 2 bases on V and 6 bases on J, and the germline ends lie 16 bases apart. From the cysteine up to the phenylalanine, the CDR3 has a length of 15 residues. Only CDR3 DNA remains: 45 bases, in frame from the first base. CDR1 and CDR2 are drawn from the germline V gene: LGHNT, FRNRAP. Using the deep immunoSEQ assay, TCR CDR3 regions were amplified from genomic DNA by multiplex PCR. Genomic DNA extracted from each cell subset was distributed evenly over all wells of several immunoSEQ 96-well plates, and each plate served as one replicate. For sorted subsets, each replicate PCR was loaded with roughly 190 ng genomic DNA, equivalent to some 31,000 T cell genomes. The purified libraries were quantified using a Qubit 3.0 fluorometer, sized with a Bioanalyzer 2100, and then quantified again using the KAPA Library Quantification kit. Each immunoSEQ 96-well plate was sequenced on its own single-read 150-cycle Illumina NextSeq 550 flow cell. The source study handled its data this way. The immunoSEQ output contained only junctional sequences without quality scores, so filtering could not match that applied to full-length reads. Sequences were annotated with PyIR, a Python wrapper for IgBLAST v1.9, and V/J genes and CDR3 were assigned using IMGT germline references. Any read was removed if the V/J assignment was weak (E-value above 1e-6), the CDR3 was missing, or the read contained stop codons, out-of-frame junctions, or ambiguous translated residues. V3J clonotypes were defined as sequences sharing an identical inferred V gene, J gene, and CDR3 amino acid sequence. Percentage overlap between repertoires was computed as shared unique clonotypes divided by the size of the smaller repertoire. Three approaches were used to assess repertoire richness: RTK rarefaction, the Chao1 estimator, and Recon v2.1 estimates of unobserved clonotypes. OLGA was used to compute generation probabilities for all TCRbeta clonotypes that the gDNA method yielded from a handful of donors. Entries here come from immuneACCESS through TCRdb and include only in-frame sequences with V and J called. Some clones fail to appear in such tables; in the studies checked, an unresolved V gene covers under half of the shortfall, and the cause of the remainder is unknown. That table supplies the V and J calls and clone size; D and trimming were determined from the DNA. In this sample the table shows around 2.1 million clones, almost 96% of which occur a single time. Together, the top ten hold roughly 0.13% of the sample.

This clone was seen only once. This receptor's antigen is unknown. The sample holds no much larger clone one base away, and base qualities are not on file. Donors were healthy HIV-negative adults with no recently reported acute infections or vaccinations. Every donor was a Caucasian adult living in Nashville, Tennessee, USA. Magnetic negative selection was used to enrich CD4+ T cells, after which naive cells were positively selected on CD45RA and the negative fraction became the memory subset. After blood collection by leukapheresis, PBMCs were isolated using Ficoll-Histopaque density gradient centrifugation and then cryopreserved in the vapor phase of liquid nitrogen. Analytical flow cytometry was used to check the purity and quantity of every magnetically sorted T cell population. From each sorted fraction, genomic DNA was isolated and quantified by UV absorbance on a Nanodrop 2000c.

The clonotype was recovered from a man in his late teens or twenties in good health. Recombination joined TRBV12-5 with TRBJ1-1, with no reliable assignment of the D segment. Sequencing was done on a sample of naive CD4+ T cells sorted from blood. What this sample's cell subset or site label stands for: CD45RA+ positively selected. The nucleotide sequence reads as follows: TGTGCTAGTGGTTTGCCCAATCAGGATCAGGCTGAAGCTTTCTTT. Translated, it gives CASGLPNQDQAEAFF.